This T cell receptor (beta chain) was recovered during a study of CD8+ T cells in alopecia areata. Study context: Treatment with tofacitinib (6 to 18 months) was followed by 6 months off drug.

V gave up 0 bases and J gave up 5 bases, with 7 bases separating them. The CDR3 covers 13 residues. Germline V gene sequence: CDR1 SNHLY, CDR2 FYNNEI. Study-level findings and limits: Sequencing of scalp samples also captures resident alphabeta T cells of normal skin.

Treatment indicated: oral pan-JAK inhibitor, 5-10 mg twice daily. Lesional scalp tissue (obtained by punch biopsy) and peripheral blood were collected from alopecia areata patients. A word on this clone: Its antigen remains unidentified.

cDNA prepared by RNA extraction and subsequent reverse transcription served as the template for sequencing. TCRdb's table, derived via immunoSEQ multiplex PCR, lists solely in-frame clones and lacks some. The repertoire has about 280,000 clones, roughly 50% of them found once; the top ten carry approximately 2%. The gene calls are TRBV2 and TRBJ1-1, with D perhaps matching TRBD1 (5 bases). The source of this sequence is a human donor with alopecia areata. This specimen consisted of CD4+ T cells sorted from blood, obtained at week 24, from a patient treated with tofacitinib. In nucleotides, the CDR3 is TGTGCCAGCAGTGAAGCGGGGGAGACTGAAGCTTTCTTT. Translated, it gives CASSEAGETEAFF.